Presented here are 30 T cell receptor beta chains from one specimen sequenced in a study of breast tumors, draining lymph nodes, adjacent tissues. From the multiplex PCR reads, TCRdb called clonotypes with MiXCR, one entry per CDR3 protein. The data contain approximately 230,000 distinct CDR3 sequences, approximately 36% of them singletons. Samples came from axillary lymph nodes draining the breast cancer. What was sequenced was axillary lymph node tissue. The receptors shown here come from a female donor with breast cancer. Some clones in this sample may be carry-over from other donors' samples.

About this clonotype itself: A much larger clone sits a single nucleotide away, making a read error possible. The V and J genes are TRBV2 and TRBJ2-3; D gene unclear. Trimming left V 4 bases short and J 3 bases short, with 14 bases between. The CDR3 is 15 residues long. Germline V gene sequence: CDR1 SNHLY, CDR2 FYNNEI. CDR3 nucleotides: TGTGCCAGCAGTGGGACGTGTGCGGAGACAGATACGCAGTATTTT. Its protein product is CASSGTCAETDTQYF.

This clonotype was found many times. CDR3 DNA: TGTGCCAGCAGTGAGGACAGGGGGCGAGTCTATGGCTACACCTTC. Translated, it gives CASSEDRGRVYGYTF. The chain links TRBV2 to TRBJ1-2, with TRBD1 identical over 11 bases. Germline V gene data show CDR1 as SNHLY and CDR2 as FYNNEI. This CDR3 region has 15 residues. Trimming at V came to 3 bases and at J to 4 bases, leaving 4 bases not matched to a gene.

This clonotype appeared many times. This chain joins TRBV30 and TRBJ1-5; D is undetermined. In germline, CDR1 is GTSNPN, CDR2 SVGIG (reference sequence). With 5 bases removed from V and 0 bases from J, the gap between germline ends came to 11 bases. The CDR3 sequence is 14 residues long. Here the CDR3 DNA reads TGTGCCTGGGCCACGGACTATAGCAATCAGCCCCAGCATTTT. It codes for CAWATDYSNQPQHF.

With respect to this clonotype: One end of the junction does not line up with germline, which may come from a read error. The chain has TRBV7-2 and TRBJ1-5; 8 bases agree with TRBD1. Germline lookup yields CDR1 SGHTA and CDR2 FQGNSA. CDR3 size: 14 residues. CDR3 loop: CAGSTDRGGQPQHF. As DNA, the CDR3 is TGTGCCGGCAGCACCGACAGGGGCGGTCAGCCCCAGCATTTT. Full variable domain (remainder filled in from reference TRBV7-2 and TRBJ1-5): GAGVSQSPSNKVTEKGKDVELRCDPISGHTALYWYRQSLGQGLEFLIYFQGNSAPDKSGLPSDRFSAERTGGSVSTLTIQRTQQEDSAVYLCAGSTDRGGQPQHFGDGTRLSIL.

This clonotype was observed a handful of times. One base away lies a much larger clone, so this may be a sequencing read error. The V call is TRBV14, the J call TRBJ2-1; 11 bases map to TRBD2. Germline V gene lookup returns CDR1 SGHDN and CDR2 FVKESK. The CDR3 spans 15 residues. The CDR3 nucleotides read TGTGCCAGCAGCCAGTATAGCGGGGGGGCCAATGAGCCGTTCTTC. Amino acid sequence: CASSQYSGGANEPFF. Full variable domain (outside the CDR3, taken from reference TRBV14 and TRBJ2-1): EAGVTQFPSHSVIEKGQTVTLRCDPISGHDNLYWYRRVMGKEIKFLLHFVKESKQDESGMPNNRFLAERTGGTYSTLKVQPAELEDSGVYFCASSQYSGGANEPFFGPGTRLTVL.

This clonotype was detected ten times or more. The CDR3 loop reads CASVAGLTGELFF. CDR3 nucleotides: TGTGCCAGCGTTGCGGGGCTCACCGGGGAGCTGTTTTTT. This chain connects TRBV7-6 to TRBJ2-2, with D perhaps TRBD2 (6 bases). V lost 8 bases, J lost 4 bases, and 11 bases lay in between. Germline V CDR1 and CDR2: SGHVS, FNYEAQ. The CDR3 is 13 amino acids.

Many counts were recorded for this clonotype. The chain employs TRBV7-6 and TRBJ2-1, with 7 positions matching TRBD1. The germline CDR1 and CDR2 sequences are SGHVS and FNYEAQ. This CDR3 contains 14 residues. Germline trimming cut 4 bases from V and 3 bases from J; bases unmatched to any gene: 3. CDR3 nucleotide sequence: TGTGCCAGCAGCTCACGGACAGGCTACAATGAGCAGTTCTTC. Its protein is CASSSRTGYNEQFF.

There are many counts of this clonotype. The gene calls are TRBV7-2 and TRBJ2-1, with 11 bases aligning to TRBD2. The CDR3 sequence is 16 residues long. Losses at the gene ends were 3 bases for V and 2 bases for J; bases not matched to a gene: 3. Germline CDR1 SGHTA, CDR2 FQGNSA. The CDR3 protein is CASSFGLAGTYNEQFF. DNA for the CDR3: TGTGCCAGCAGCTTCGGACTAGCGGGTACCTACAATGAGCAGTTCTTC.

This clonotype was seen many times. This chain connects TRBV12-3 or TRBV12-4 to TRBJ2-2, with D perhaps TRBD1 (5 bases). The CDR3 is 12 amino acids. Deletions cut 2 bases from V and 7 bases from J, with 5 bases between. CDR3 sequence reads: CASSLTGGELFF. CDR3 nucleotides: TGTGCCAGCAGTTTAACAGGCGGGGAGCTGTTTTTT.

This clonotype was seen more than once but under ten times. This sequence joins TRBV4-2 and TRBJ2-2; possibly TRBD1 for D (5 bases). Trimming cost V 5 bases and J 2 bases, with 12 bases left between them. The CDR3 consists of 15 residues. Germline values: CDR1 LGHNA, CDR2 YNFKEQ. CDR3: CASSETDLNTGELFF. In DNA form, the CDR3 reads TGTGCCAGCAGCGAGACAGATCTTAACACCGGGGAGCTGTTTTTT.

This clonotype was detected many times. The V gene is TRBV7-2, the J gene TRBJ2-6; the D is unclear. Germline lookup yields CDR1 SGHTA and CDR2 FQGNSA. V lost 4 bases to trimming and J lost 0 bases, with 7 bases between them. There are 15 residues in the CDR3. The CDR3 protein is CASSSYPSGANVLTF. CDR3 DNA: TGTGCCAGCAGCTCTTACCCCTCTGGGGCCAACGTCCTGACTTTC.

This clonotype was picked up a small number of times. The chain carries TRBV7-9 and TRBJ1-6; a weak D match, TRBD1 (5 bases). Per germline, CDR1 SEHNR and CDR2 FQNEAQ (reference sequence). The CDR3 totals 15 residues. Trimming took 6 bases from V and 0 from J, leaving 9 bases between them. In nucleotides, the CDR3 is TGTGCCAGCAGACCCGGGACCTCCTATAATTCACCCCTCCACTTT. Its protein is CASRPGTSYNSPLHF.

This clonotype has a count of ten or more. The V gene is TRBV9, the J gene TRBJ2-2; 9 nucleotides agree with TRBD2. V shed 1 base, J shed 5 bases, and the junction held 6 bases outside the gene matches. Germline V CDR1 and CDR2: SGDLS, YYNGEE. CDR3 length: 16 residues. The CDR3 DNA reads TGTGCCAGCAGCGTACGATTAGCGGGAGAAACCGGGGAGCTGTTTTTT. Amino acids: CASSVRLAGETGELFF.

This clonotype was found many times. This sequence joins TRBV11-2 and TRBJ2-5; D is uncertain. The CDR3 is 14 amino acids. Germline loops: CDR1 SGHAT, CDR2 FQNNGV. Trimming took 2 bases from V and 5 from J, leaving 12 bases between them. The CDR3: CASSLLSQGETQYF. The CDR3 DNA sequence: TGTGCCAGCAGCTTACTTTCCCAAGGGGAGACCCAGTACTTC.

This clonotype has more than one count but fewer than ten. J is TRBJ2-4 and V is TRBV29-1; 9 positions match TRBD1. CDR1 and CDR2 from the germline V gene are SQVTM and ANQGSEA. The CDR3 consists of 14 residues. J gave up 6 bases and V 6 bases, and 9 bases lay outside the gene matches. CDR3 sequence: CSVVDRGTTNIQYF. The CDR3 DNA is TGCAGCGTAGTTGACAGGGGGACCACAAACATTCAGTACTTC. The whole variable domain, remainder taken from reference TRBV29-1 and TRBJ2-4, is SAVISQKPSRDICQRGTSLTIQCQVDSQVTMMFWYRQQPGQSLTLIATANQGSEATYESGFVIDKFPISRPNLTFSTLTVSNMSPEDSSIYLCSVVDRGTTNIQYFGAGTRLSVL.

This clonotype was detected many times. The chain links TRBV12-3 or TRBV12-4 to TRBJ1-2, with TRBD1 as a possible D gene (6 bases). The CDR3 sequence is 13 residues long. V was trimmed by 1 base and J by 8 bases, leaving 11 bases between them. Here the CDR3 reads CASSLGGRGGYTF. The CDR3 nucleotides read TGTGCCAGCAGTTTAGGGGGCAGGGGAGGCTACACCTTC.

This clonotype occurred many times. J is TRBJ1-3 and V is TRBV9; 10 bases agree with TRBD1. There are 15 residues in the CDR3. Unmatched junction bases numbered 1, after V lost 2 bases and J lost 2 bases. Germline V gene data show CDR1 as SGDLS and CDR2 as YYNGEE. CDR3 sequence reads: CASSVGQGAGNTIYF. Written as DNA, the CDR3 is TGTGCCAGCAGCGTTGGACAGGGGGCTGGAAACACCATATATTTT.

This clonotype was detected ten times or more. This CDR3 is CASSLLLGANVLTF. CDR3 DNA sequence: TGTGCCAGCAGCTTACTGCTTGGGGCCAACGTCCTGACTTTC. V usage is TRBV7-9 and J usage is TRBJ2-6; no clear D gene. Trimming took off 2 bases at V and 3 bases at J, with 5 bases between the two ends. The CDR3 has 14 residues. Germline values: CDR1 SEHNR, CDR2 FQNEAQ (reference sequence).

The chain uses TRBV5-4 and TRBJ2-1, with TRBD2 as a possible D gene (6 bases). Germline V gene lookup returns CDR1 SGHNT and CDR2 YYREEE (reference sequence). Trimming left V 3 bases short and J 5 bases short, with 15 bases between. CDR3 size: 15 residues. The CDR3 protein is CASSSPGARNNEQFF. The CDR3 DNA reads TGTGCCAGCAGCTCACCGGGAGCTCGGAACAATGAGCAGTTCTTC.

The rearrangement uses TRBV19 and TRBJ2-5; TRBD1 is a possible D gene (6 bases). V lost 6 bases and J lost 1, with 21 bases in between. There are 17 residues in the CDR3. Germline V gene data show CDR1 as LNHDA and CDR2 as SQIVND (reference sequence). Here the CDR3 reads CASRLYDGTTPQETQYF. DNA of the CDR3: TGTGCCAGTAGACTCTACGACGGGACAACGCCCCAAGAGACCCAGTACTTC.

CDR3 nucleotide sequence: TGTGCCAGTGGGACAGCCACAGATACGCAGTATTTT. Translating gives CASGTATDTQYF. V is TRBV7-9 and J is TRBJ2-3; 7 nucleotides line up with TRBD1. The CDR3 runs to 12 residues. Trimming took 9 bases from V and 2 from J; bases not matched to a gene: 2. CDR1 and CDR2 (germline): SEHNR, FQNEAQ (reference sequence).

This clonotype was counted ten times or more. The chain is built from TRBV20-1 and TRBJ2-1; D unclear. Per germline, CDR1 DFQATT and CDR2 SNEGSKA (reference sequence). Deletions cut 0 bases from V and 7 bases from J, with 7 bases between. The CDR3 loop spans 12 amino acids. Here the CDR3 DNA reads TGCAGTGCTAGAGAGATCTTAAATGAGCAGTTCTTC. The encoded protein is CSAREILNEQFF.

CDR3 nucleotides: TGCGCCAGCAGCTTAGTGCCAGCAACTAATGAAAAACTGTTTTTT. It codes for CASSLVPATNEKLFF. The gene calls are TRBV5-1 and TRBJ1-4; D ambiguous. V was clipped by 2 bases and J by 0 bases, with 8 bases between them. There are 15 residues in the CDR3. The germline V gene has CDR1 SGHRS and CDR2 YFSETQ.

This clonotype has a handful of counts. The V and J genes are TRBV30 and TRBJ2-7, with 7 bases lining up with TRBD2. V shed 2 bases, J shed 0 bases, and the junction held 7 bases outside the gene matches. CDR1 and CDR2 (germline): GTSNPN, SVGIG (reference sequence). The CDR3 contains 15 residues. This CDR3 reads CAWSRRVAGSYEQYF. For the CDR3, the DNA is TGTGCCTGGAGTAGAAGGGTAGCGGGCTCCTACGAGCAGTACTTC.

This clonotype was recorded at least ten times. The chain couples TRBV7-3 to TRBJ2-5; D possibly corresponds to TRBD2 (5 bases). The germline CDR1 and CDR2 sequences are SGHTA and FQGTGA. This CDR3 is built from 13 residues. V was pared by 5 bases and J by 5 bases, with 12 bases between. The CDR3 region has the DNA TGTGCCAGCAGCGGTACTAGTTCCGAGACCCAGTACTTC. This sequence encodes CASSGTSSETQYF.

This clonotype was picked up many times. The chain has TRBV7-2 and TRBJ2-2; 8 bases match TRBD1. This CDR3 is 15 amino acids long. Germline assignment: CDR1 SGHTA and CDR2 FQGNSA. The ends lost 4 bases at V and 5 bases at J; junction bases unmatched: 6. CDR3 in DNA: TGTGCCAGCAGCTGGACAGGGAGAGAGACCGGGGAGCTGTTTTTT. It translates to CASSWTGRETGELFF.

Regarding this clonotype: Since the CDR3 does not end with the conserved phenylalanine or tryptophan, this likely comes from a read error. The limits of the CDR3 on the DNA are not certain, so only TCRdb's listed CDR3 is given. V usage is TRBV15 and J usage is TRBJ2-6; the table gives TRBD2 as D, unverified against the DNA. Germline loops: CDR1 LNHNV, CDR2 YYDKDF (reference sequence). The CDR3 has 17 residues if both end residues are counted. This CDR3 is CATRDSGRFSGANVLVL.

This clonotype was observed many times. The chain combines TRBV12-3 or TRBV12-4 with TRBJ2-5, with D perhaps assigned TRBD1 or TRBD2 (5 bases each). Trimming stripped 3 bases from V and 1 base from J, with 12 bases between. This CDR3 is 15 amino acids long. CDR3 bases: TGTGCCAGCAGTTTCTCGGGGACCCCCCAAGAGACCCAGTACTTC. Amino acid sequence: CASSFSGTPQETQYF.

V usage is TRBV2 and J usage is TRBJ2-5; D is uncertain. There are 15 residues in the CDR3. Germline lookup yields CDR1 SNHLY and CDR2 FYNNEI. The ends were cut back, 1 base at V and 9 bases at J, with 18 bases in the middle. CDR3 DNA sequence: TGTGCCAGCAGTGAAGACAGATTTTCCCACGAGGCCCAGTACTTC. Translation gives CASSEDRFSHEAQYF. The full variable domain, in which reference TRBV2 and TRBJ2-5 provide the parts outside the CDR3, is EPEVTQTPSHQVTQMGQEVILRCVPISNHLYFYWYRQILGQKVEFLVSFYNNEISEKSEIFDDQFSVERPDGSNFTLKIRSTKLEDSAMYFCASSEDRFSHEAQYFGPGTRLLVL.

As for this clonotype: A read error may produce the germline difference seen at one junction end. The chain joins TRBV7-7 to TRBJ2-2, with TRBD1 as a possible D gene (5 bases). Germline CDR1 and CDR2: SSHAT and FNYEAQ (reference sequence). The CDR3 spans 15 residues. In DNA form, the CDR3 reads TGTGCTAGCAGCTTAGGGGTTGGCGCTGACGGGGAGCTGTTTTTT. It is translated as CASSLGVGADGELFF. Based on the CDR3 plus reference TRBV7-7 and TRBJ2-2, the full variable domain is GAGVSQSPRYKVTKRGQDVTLRCDPISSHATLYWYQQALGQGPEFLTYFNYEAQPDKSGLPSDRFSAERPEGSISTLTIQRTEQRDSAMYRCASSLGVGADGELFFGEGSRLTVL.